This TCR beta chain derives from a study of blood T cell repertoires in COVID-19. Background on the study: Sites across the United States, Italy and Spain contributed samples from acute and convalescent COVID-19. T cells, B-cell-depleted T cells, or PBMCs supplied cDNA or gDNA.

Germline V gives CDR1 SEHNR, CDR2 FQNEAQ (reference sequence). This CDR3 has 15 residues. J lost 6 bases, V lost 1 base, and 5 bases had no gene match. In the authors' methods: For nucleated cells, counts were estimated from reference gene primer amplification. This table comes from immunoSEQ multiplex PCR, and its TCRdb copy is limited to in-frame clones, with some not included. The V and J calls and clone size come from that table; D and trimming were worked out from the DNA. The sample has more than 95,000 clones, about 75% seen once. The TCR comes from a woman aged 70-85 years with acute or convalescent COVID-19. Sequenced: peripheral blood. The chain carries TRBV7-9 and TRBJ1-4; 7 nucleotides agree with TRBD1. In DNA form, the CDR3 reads TGTGCCAGCAGCTTAGGACCAACAGGGGATGAAAAACTGTTTTTT. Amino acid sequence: CASSLGPTGDEKLFF.